This section outlines one T cell receptor beta chain sequence together with its context. This CDR3 comprises 17 residues. V dropped 0 bases and J dropped 1 base, with 12 bases sitting between them. Germline V gives CDR1 SGHAT, CDR2 FQNNGV. Original handling: Reference gene primer amplification in the assay estimated nucleated cell counts. Only in-frame clones appear in the TCRdb table, and some are missing; sequencing was by immunoSEQ multiplex PCR. V and J calls and clone size are those listed in that table; D and trimming were worked out from the DNA. The sample lists around 200,000 clones, around 82% seen once, with roughly 8.7% in the top ten. The sample originates from a study of blood T cell repertoires in COVID-19. Overall study: Some COVID-19 samples were acute and others convalescent; all came from the United States, Italy and Spain. T cells, B-cell-depleted T cells, or PBMCs supplied cDNA or gDNA.

The sample was peripheral blood. The rearrangement joins TRBV11-2 to TRBJ2-2, with a possible D match to TRBD1 (6 bases). This sequence originates from a middle-aged man with active or convalescent COVID-19. The CDR3 is CASSLDRTGMNTGELFF. Written as DNA, the CDR3 is TGTGCCAGCAGCTTAGATCGAACAGGGATGAACACCGGGGAGCTGTTTTTT.